These 28 T cell receptor beta chains were sequenced from one sample in a study of vaccination and CD4 T cells after COVID-19. Indicated time point: late sampling 161 to 241 days after vaccination in a few convalescent patients. Treatment: approximately 9-day PBMC culture with coronavirus spike peptide pools or control peptides (ViraFEST assay). Their antigens are not known. The Oncomine TCR Beta short-read assay was applied to DNA of cultured CD4+ T cells. TCRdb reprocessed the PCR reads via MiXCR and lists one record per CDR3 protein. In the table there are about 24,000 distinct CDR3 sequences, around 42% of which are singletons. The specimen comprised CD4+ T cells from blood, cultured in vitro, sampled about 7 months after SARS-CoV-2 vaccination. These receptors all come from a human donor who had recovered from COVID-19.

In its sample, this clonotype was seen a few times. The chain carries TRBV7-3 and TRBJ1-1; D call uncertain. Germline V lookup: CDR1 SGHTA, CDR2 FQGTGA. Trimming pared 6 bases from V and 0 bases from J, leaving 8 bases between. The CDR3 spans 13 residues. The CDR3 spells CASRPDMNTEAFF. The CDR3 nucleotides are TGTGCCAGCAGGCCTGACATGAACACTGAAGCTTTCTTT.

This clonotype is labeled medium-sized. This chain links TRBV6-1 with TRBJ1-6; the match to TRBD1 covers 10 bases. The length of the CDR3 is 13 residues. After removal of 6 bases from V and 10 bases from J, the junction contained 3 bases not matched to a gene. The germline V gene has CDR1 MNHNS and CDR2 SASEGT. The CDR3 here is CASRRTGGSPLHF. The CDR3 DNA is TGTGCCAGCAGAAGGACAGGGGGGTCACCCCTCCACTTT.

The sample holds a few counts of this clonotype. This rearrangement joins TRBV20-1 to TRBJ2-1, with 9 bases fitting TRBD2. Germline values: CDR1 DFQATT, CDR2 SNEGSKA (reference sequence). V was clipped by 3 bases and J by 6 bases; unmatched bases: 9. CDR3 size: 15 residues. This CDR3 reads CSARTAGGPGNEQFF. The CDR3 nucleotides read TGCAGTGCTAGGACGGCGGGAGGGCCGGGCAATGAGCAGTTCTTC.

The gene calls are TRBV7-9 and TRBJ2-6; D is uncertain. The CDR3 is made up of 17 amino acids. Trimming took 6 bases from V and 2 from J, leaving 17 bases between them. Germline CDR1 SEHNR, CDR2 FQNEAQ (reference sequence). CDR3 protein: CASRDIVVGTGANVLTF. The CDR3 DNA reads TGTGCCAGCAGAGATATTGTGGTAGGGACTGGGGCCAACGTCCTGACTTTC.

The chain uses TRBV7-9 and TRBJ2-1; no reliable D call. Trimming took off 6 bases at V and 7 bases at J, with 16 bases between the two ends. The CDR3 is 14 residues long. Germline CDR1 and CDR2: SEHNR and FQNEAQ (reference sequence). The CDR3 DNA sequence: TGTGCCAGCAGTCTTAACCCTCCAGCGAATGAGCAGTTCTTC. Encoded protein: CASSLNPPANEQFF. The whole variable domain, remainder taken from reference TRBV7-9 and TRBJ2-1, is DTGVSQNPRHKITKRGQNVTFRCDPISEHNRLYWYRQTLGQGPEFLTYFQNEAQLEKSRLLSDRFSAERPKGSFSTLEIQRTEQGDSAMYLCASSLNPPANEQFFGPGTRLTVL.

This clonotype was seen a few times. The chain is built from TRBV28 and TRBJ1-6; D is undetermined. CDR1 is MDHEN and CDR2 is SYDVKM in the germline V gene. The CDR3 extends over 14 amino acids. The V gene lost 1 base and the J gene lost 7 bases, with 8 bases spanning the gap. The CDR3 coding sequence is TGTGCCAGCAGTTTATACCCCACAAATTCACCCCTCCACTTT. The encoded protein is CASSLYPTNSPLHF.

This sequence joins TRBV19 and TRBJ1-1; D perhaps matches TRBD1 (5 bases). The CDR3 extends over 15 amino acids. Trimming took off 6 bases at V and 1 base at J, with 15 bases between the two ends. CDR1 is LNHDA, CDR2 SQIVND, per germline (reference sequence). The CDR3 sequence: CASRNQGVTNTEAFF. DNA for the CDR3: TGTGCCAGTAGGAATCAAGGGGTAACGAACACTGAAGCTTTCTTT.

This chain uses TRBV6-1 with TRBJ1-5; D gene ambiguous. Germline CDR1 MNHNS, CDR2 SASEGT. The germline V and J ends were trimmed by 3 bases and 7 bases, with 10 bases remaining between them. The CDR3 spans 13 residues. The DNA for the CDR3 is TGTGCCAGCAGTGAGCTAGGGAGGCAGCCCCAGCATTTT. Translated, it gives CASSELGRQPQHF.

This clonotype was counted between two and nine times. The chain carries TRBV7-9 and TRBJ2-1, with D uncertain. CDR3 length: 13 amino acids. Trimming pared 0 bases from V and 10 bases from J, leaving 10 bases between. CDR1 and CDR2 from the germline V gene are SEHNR and FQNEAQ (reference sequence). CDR3 sequence (DNA): TGTGCCAGCAGCTTAGCGGTGGTTAACGAGCAGTTCTTC. Residues: CASSLAVVNEQFF.

This clonotype turned up a few times. The chain carries TRBV6-1 and TRBJ2-3; D is uncertain. Trimming left V 4 bases short and J 0 bases short, with 5 bases between. Germline lookup yields CDR1 MNHNS and CDR2 SASEGT. The CDR3 spans 13 residues. CDR3 protein: CASSVSSTDTQYF. Here the CDR3 DNA reads TGTGCCAGCAGTGTTTCTAGCACAGATACGCAGTATTTT.

This clonotype occurred a few times. The V and J genes are TRBV28 and TRBJ1-2; 10 nucleotides match TRBD1. This CDR3 spans 12 amino acids. Trimming cost V 9 bases and J 8 bases; bases outside gene matches: 6. Per the germline V gene, CDR1 is MDHEN and CDR2 is SYDVKM. CDR3 in amino acids: CASRQGAGGYTF. The CDR3 DNA reads TGTGCCAGTCGACAGGGGGCCGGGGGCTACACCTTC.

The chain couples TRBV19 to TRBJ1-5; maybe TRBD1 (6 bases). Between the trimmed V and J ends, which lost 2 bases and 5 bases, there was a span of 16 bases. The CDR3 has 16 residues. Germline V gene data show CDR1 as LNHDA and CDR2 as SQIVND (reference sequence). The CDR3 is CASSISPWGLDQPQHF. As DNA, the CDR3 is TGTGCCAGTAGTATAAGTCCTTGGGGGCTTGATCAGCCCCAGCATTTT.

This clonotype turned up a few times. The J gene is TRBJ2-2, the V gene TRBV20-1; D uncertain. The germline V gene encodes CDR1 DFQATT and CDR2 SNEGSKA (reference sequence). This CDR3 comprises 13 residues. V was shortened by 3 bases and J by 7 bases, with 12 bases between the two germline ends. The CDR3 spells CSARGSGGGELFF. DNA of the CDR3: TGCAGTGCTAGGGGAAGTGGCGGCGGGGAGCTGTTTTTT.

V gene TRBV15 combines with J gene TRBJ1-1; D is uncertain. The CDR3 totals 17 residues. V was shortened by 0 bases and J by 0 bases, with 14 bases between the two germline ends. Germline CDR1 LNHNV, CDR2 YYDKDF (reference sequence). CDR3 in DNA: TGTGCCACCAGCAGAGATTTTATGGGAGAAATGAACACTGAAGCTTTCTTT. Protein product: CATSRDFMGEMNTEAFF.

This chain uses TRBV4-2 with TRBJ2-5; D may be TRBD2 (6 bases). V lost 1 base to trimming and J lost 5 bases, with 11 bases between them. Germline V CDR1 and CDR2: LGHNA, YNFKEQ. The CDR3 contains 14 residues. DNA for the CDR3: TGTGCCAGCAGCCAAGGGTCCGGAGGGGAGACCCAGTACTTC. It yields the protein CASSQGSGGETQYF.

V usage is TRBV20-1 and J usage is TRBJ1-1; D possibly corresponds to TRBD1 (6 bases). The V end was cut by 0 bases, the J end by 0 bases, with 11 bases between. There are 15 residues in the CDR3. The germline CDR1 and CDR2 sequences are DFQATT and SNEGSKA (reference sequence). CDR3 nucleotide sequence: TGCAGTGCTAGAGATTGGGGGGGCATGAACACTGAAGCTTTCTTT. It is translated as CSARDWGGMNTEAFF.

The chain uses TRBV6-1 and TRBJ1-6; 7 bases map to TRBD1. V dropped 6 bases and J dropped 0; count of bases not matched to a gene: 11. CDR3 size: 18 residues. The germline CDR1 and CDR2 sequences are MNHNS and SASEGT. CDR3 in amino acids: CASSRGTVQSSYNSPLHF. The DNA of the CDR3 is TGTGCCAGCAGCCGTGGGACAGTGCAAAGCTCCTATAATTCACCCCTCCACTTT.

As for this clonotype: The junction departs from germline at one end; a sequencing error may be responsible. V usage is TRBV20-1 and J usage is TRBJ1-2; D remains unclear. The germline V gene encodes CDR1 DFQATT and CDR2 SNEGSKA (reference sequence). There are 14 residues in the CDR3. The DNA for the CDR3 is TGCAGTGCTGGAGACGCCCGGGCTAACTATGGCTACACCTTC. It is translated as CSAGDARANYGYTF.

The chain recombines TRBV20-1 with TRBJ2-7, with D tentatively TRBD1 or TRBD2 (5 bases each). The CDR3 has 12 residues. V dropped 6 bases and J dropped 3 bases, with 12 bases sitting between them. Germline V gene lookup returns CDR1 DFQATT and CDR2 SNEGSKA (reference sequence). The CDR3 loop reads CSAWDPHYEQYF. The CDR3 DNA sequence: TGCAGTGCCTGGGACCCTCACTACGAGCAGTACTTC.

The chain combines TRBV18 with TRBJ2-5, with 7 nucleotides matching TRBD2. The germline V gene has CDR1 KGHSH and CDR2 LQKENI. V dropped 2 bases and J dropped 5; count of bases not matched to a gene: 2. The CDR3 loop spans 13 amino acids. DNA of the CDR3: TGTGCCAGCTCACCATTTAGCGGGGAGACCCAGTACTTC. Translation: CASSPFSGETQYF.

This clonotype was counted only a few times. This sequence joins TRBV28 and TRBJ2-5, with D possibly being TRBD1 (6 bases). The CDR3 sequence is 16 residues long. Trimming pared 3 bases from V and 3 bases from J, leaving 17 bases between. Germline-derived CDR1 and CDR2 are MDHEN and SYDVKM. Here the CDR3 DNA reads TGTGCCAGCAGTTTCCGGGACACACCTGGGAAAGAGACCCAGTACTTC. It specifies CASSFRDTPGKETQYF. Based on the CDR3 plus reference TRBV28 and TRBJ2-5, the full variable domain is DVKVTQSSRYLVKRTGEKVFLECVQDMDHENMFWYRQDPGLGLRLIYFSYDVKMKEKGDIPEGYSVSREKKERFSLILESASTNQTSMYLCASSFRDTPGKETQYFGPGTRLLVL.

This sequence joins TRBV4-1 and TRBJ1-2, with D possibly being TRBD1 (6 bases). V was cut by 3 bases and J by 2 bases, with 13 bases left in between. The CDR3 is made up of 15 amino acids. Germline V CDR1 and CDR2: MGHRA, YSYEKL. The DNA for the CDR3 is TGCGCCAGCAGCCAGCCTCAGGGGACCAACTATGGCTACACCTTC. Protein product: CASSQPQGTNYGYTF.

Here the CDR3 reads CASSPRRGNTDTQYF. CDR3 nucleotides: TGTGCCAGCAGTCCTAGAAGGGGCAACACAGATACGCAGTATTTT. The chain carries TRBV6-1 and TRBJ2-3; D may be TRBD1 (5 bases). The CDR3 consists of 15 residues. Between the trimmed V and J ends, which lost 5 bases and 2 bases, there was a span of 14 bases. Per the germline V gene, CDR1 is MNHNS and CDR2 is SASEGT.

This clonotype was detected only a few times. The J gene is TRBJ2-5, the V gene TRBV20-1, with 8 nucleotides matching TRBD2. Germline V gives CDR1 DFQATT, CDR2 SNEGSKA (reference sequence). Unmatched junction bases numbered 6, after V lost 5 bases and J lost 4 bases. CDR3 length equals 13 residues. The CDR3 is CSALDRGGETQYF. In nucleotides, the CDR3 is TGCAGTGCTCTAGACCGGGGGGGAGAGACCCAGTACTTC.

This clonotype was found a few times. This chain links TRBV20-1 with TRBJ1-6; maybe TRBD1 (5 bases). This CDR3 has 14 amino acids. V was clipped by 5 bases and J by 5 bases, with 13 bases between them. Germline CDR1 and CDR2: DFQATT and SNEGSKA (reference sequence). The CDR3 is CSAYQGFNNSPLHF. CDR3 DNA: TGCAGTGCTTATCAGGGTTTTAATAATTCACCCCTCCACTTT.

The rearrangement uses TRBV6-1 and TRBJ1-6, with D perhaps TRBD1 (5 bases). This CDR3 has 16 amino acids. The V and J ends lost 5 bases and 0 bases respectively, with 11 bases between them. Germline-derived CDR1 and CDR2 are MNHNS and SASEGT. The CDR3 is CASSTRQSSYNSPLHF. The CDR3 DNA sequence: TGTGCCAGCAGTACGAGACAGAGCTCCTATAATTCACCCCTCCACTTT.

The chain carries TRBV19 and TRBJ2-1; D remains unclear. CDR1 is LNHDA, CDR2 SQIVND, per germline (reference sequence). The CDR3 spans 13 residues. The V end was cut by 3 bases, the J end by 8 bases, with 11 bases between. Written as DNA, the CDR3 is TGTGCCAGTAGTATCCTGTTCTTCGATGAGCAGTTCTTC. Amino acids: CASSILFFDEQFF.

The CDR3: CASGDRGREQYF. CDR3 DNA: TGTGCCAGCGGGGACAGGGGACGCGAGCAGTACTTC. The genes are TRBV6-1 and TRBJ2-7; 10 bases fit TRBD1. Trimming removed 8 bases from V and 6 bases from J; junction bases left unmatched: 4. The CDR3 covers 12 residues. Germline V gene lookup returns CDR1 MNHNS and CDR2 SASEGT.